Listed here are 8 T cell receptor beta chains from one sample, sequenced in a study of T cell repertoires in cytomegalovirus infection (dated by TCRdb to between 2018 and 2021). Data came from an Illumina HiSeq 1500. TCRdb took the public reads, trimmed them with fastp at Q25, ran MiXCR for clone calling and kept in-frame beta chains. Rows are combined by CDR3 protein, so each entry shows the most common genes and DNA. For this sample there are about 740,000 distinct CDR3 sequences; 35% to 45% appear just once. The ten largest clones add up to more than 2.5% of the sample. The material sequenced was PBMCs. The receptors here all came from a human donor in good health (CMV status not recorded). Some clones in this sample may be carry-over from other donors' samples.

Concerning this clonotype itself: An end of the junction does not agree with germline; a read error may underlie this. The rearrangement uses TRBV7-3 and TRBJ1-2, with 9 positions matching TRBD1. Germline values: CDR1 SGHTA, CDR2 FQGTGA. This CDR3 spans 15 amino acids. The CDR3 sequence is CDSRTRDRAFYGYTF. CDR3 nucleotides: TGTGACAGCAGAACCCGGGACAGGGCTTTCTATGGCTACACCTTC.

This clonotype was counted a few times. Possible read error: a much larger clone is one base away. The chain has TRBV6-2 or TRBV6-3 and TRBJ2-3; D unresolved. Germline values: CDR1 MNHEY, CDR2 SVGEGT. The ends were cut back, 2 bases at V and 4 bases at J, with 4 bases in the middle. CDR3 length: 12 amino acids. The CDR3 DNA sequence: TGTGCCAGCAGTTACCCCCCAGATACGCAGTATTTT. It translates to CASSYPPDTQYF.

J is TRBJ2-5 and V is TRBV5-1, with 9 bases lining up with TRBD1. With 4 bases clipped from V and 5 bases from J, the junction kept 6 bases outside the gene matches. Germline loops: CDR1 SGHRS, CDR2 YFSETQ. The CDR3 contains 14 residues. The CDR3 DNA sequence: TGCGCCAGCAGCCCCACAGGGGGCCCCGAGACCCAGTACTTC. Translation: CASSPTGGPETQYF. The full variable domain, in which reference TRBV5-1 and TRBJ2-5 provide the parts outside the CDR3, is KAGVTQTPRYLIKTRGQQVTLSCSPISGHRSVSWYQQTPGQGLQFLFEYFSETQRNKGNFPGRFSGRQFSNSRSEMNVSTLELGDSALYLCASSPTGGPETQYFGPGTRLLVL.

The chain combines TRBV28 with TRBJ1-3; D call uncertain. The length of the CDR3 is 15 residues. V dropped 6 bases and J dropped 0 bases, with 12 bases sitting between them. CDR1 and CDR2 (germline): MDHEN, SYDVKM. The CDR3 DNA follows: TGTGCCAGCAGATGGGCGTTGGGCTCTGGAAACACCATATATTTT. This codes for CASRWALGSGNTIYF. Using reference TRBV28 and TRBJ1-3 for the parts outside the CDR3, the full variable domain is DVKVTQSSRYLVKRTGEKVFLECVQDMDHENMFWYRQDPGLGLRLIYFSYDVKMKEKGDIPEGYSVSREKKERFSLILESASTNQTSMYLCASRWALGSGNTIYFGEGSWLTVV.

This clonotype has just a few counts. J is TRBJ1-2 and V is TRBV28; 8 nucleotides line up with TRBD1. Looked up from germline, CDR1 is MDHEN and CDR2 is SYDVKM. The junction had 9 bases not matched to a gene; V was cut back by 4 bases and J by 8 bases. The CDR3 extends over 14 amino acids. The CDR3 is CASSSTGGVRGYTF. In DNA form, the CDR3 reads TGTGCCAGCAGTTCAACAGGGGGAGTGAGGGGCTACACCTTC.

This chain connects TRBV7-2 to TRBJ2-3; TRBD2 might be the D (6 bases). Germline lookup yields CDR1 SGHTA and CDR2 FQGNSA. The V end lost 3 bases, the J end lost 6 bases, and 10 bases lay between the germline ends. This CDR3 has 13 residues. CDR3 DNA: TGTGCCAGCAGCTTCCAGGAGGGGGATACGCAGTATTTT. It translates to CASSFQEGDTQYF.

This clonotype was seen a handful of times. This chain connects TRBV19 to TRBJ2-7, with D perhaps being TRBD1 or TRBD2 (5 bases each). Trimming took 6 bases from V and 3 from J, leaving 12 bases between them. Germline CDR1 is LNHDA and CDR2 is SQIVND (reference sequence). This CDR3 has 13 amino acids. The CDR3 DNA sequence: TGTGCCAGTAGCCGAAATGGGGGCTACGAGCAGTACTTC. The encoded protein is CASSRNGGYEQYF.

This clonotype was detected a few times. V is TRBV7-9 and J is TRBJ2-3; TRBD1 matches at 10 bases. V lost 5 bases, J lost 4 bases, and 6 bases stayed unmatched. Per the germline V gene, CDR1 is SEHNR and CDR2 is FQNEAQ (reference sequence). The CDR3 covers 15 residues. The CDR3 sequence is CASSLGTGEPDTQYF. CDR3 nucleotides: TGTGCCAGCAGCCTCGGGACAGGGGAACCAGATACGCAGTATTTT.